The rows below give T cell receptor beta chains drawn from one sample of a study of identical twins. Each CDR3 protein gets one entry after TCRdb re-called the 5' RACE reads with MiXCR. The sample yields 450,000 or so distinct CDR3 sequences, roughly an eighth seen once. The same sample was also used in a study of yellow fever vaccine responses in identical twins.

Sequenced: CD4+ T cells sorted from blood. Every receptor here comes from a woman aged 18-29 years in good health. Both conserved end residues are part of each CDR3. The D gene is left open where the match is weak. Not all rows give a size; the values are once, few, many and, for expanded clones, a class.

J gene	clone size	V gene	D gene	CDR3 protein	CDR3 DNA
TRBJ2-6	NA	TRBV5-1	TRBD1	CASSPRTDRVNVLTF	TGCGCCAGCAGCCCGAGAACGGACAGGGTCAATGTCCTGACTTTC
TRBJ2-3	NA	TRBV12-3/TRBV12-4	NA	CASTVLGSDTQYF	TGTGCCAGCACCGTCCTTGGGTCAGATACGCAGTATTTT
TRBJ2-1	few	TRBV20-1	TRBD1	CSASEETGGIAEQFF	TGCAGTGCTAGTGAAGAGACAGGGGGCATCGCTGAGCAGTTCTTC
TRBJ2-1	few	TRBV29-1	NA	CSVGGDSYSEQFF	TGCAGCGTTGGGGGGGACAGCTACTCTGAGCAGTTCTTC
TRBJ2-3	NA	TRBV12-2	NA	CASRLARESGGLTDTQYF	TGTGCAAGTCGCTTAGCCCGCGAGAGCGGGGGGTTGACAGATACGCAGTATTTT
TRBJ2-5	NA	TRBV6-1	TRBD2	CASRRAGPLWETQYF	TGTGCCAGCAGACGAGCGGGACCCCTGTGGGAGACCCAGTACTTC
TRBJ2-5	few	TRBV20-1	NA	CSAIRLGITETQYF	TGCAGTGCTATTCGCCTCGGGATCACGGAGACCCAGTACTTC
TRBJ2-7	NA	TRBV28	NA	CASTRGPETYEQYF	TGTGCCAGCACCCGAGGTCCGGAAACCTACGAGCAGTACTTC
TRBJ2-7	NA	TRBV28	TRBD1	CASSRTGASMEQYF	TGTGCCAGCAGTCGGACAGGTGCTTCCATGGAGCAGTACTTC
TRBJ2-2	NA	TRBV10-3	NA	CAIRGENTGELFF	TGTGCCATCAGGGGAGAGAACACCGGGGAGCTGTTTTTT
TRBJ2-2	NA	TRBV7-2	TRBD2	CASSHRTSFPGELFF	TGTGCCAGCAGCCACCGGACTAGTTTCCCCGGGGAGCTGTTTTTT
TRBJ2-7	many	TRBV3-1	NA	CASSQGEKKRSYEQYF	TGTGCCAGCAGCCAAGGGGAGAAAAAGCGATCCTACGAGCAGTACTTC
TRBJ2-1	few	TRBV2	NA	CASSEGQFYLYNEQFF	TGTGCCAGCAGTGAAGGCCAGTTCTACCTTTACAATGAGCAGTTCTTC
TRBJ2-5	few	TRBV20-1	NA	CSARDLRLPQETQYF	TGCAGTGCTAGAGATCTCAGGCTGCCCCAAGAGACCCAGTACTTC
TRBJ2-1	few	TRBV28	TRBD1	CASSPQGAGKQFF	TGTGCCAGCAGCCCACAGGGGGCGGGAAAGCAGTTCTTC
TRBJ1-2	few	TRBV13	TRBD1	CASNKGGGTNYGYTF	TGTGCCAGCAATAAGGGAGGGGGCACTAACTATGGCTACACCTTC
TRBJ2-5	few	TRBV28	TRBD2	CASSRAGVETQYF	TGTGCCAGCAGTAGAGCGGGGGTGGAGACCCAGTACTTC
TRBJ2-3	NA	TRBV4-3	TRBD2	CASSQDFSPGTSGSWDTQYF	TGCGCCAGCAGCCAAGATTTCTCACCCGGGACTAGCGGATCCTGGGATACGCAGTATTTT
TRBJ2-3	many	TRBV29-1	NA	CSVLGGASDTQYF	TGCAGCGTTCTAGGAGGGGCTTCAGATACGCAGTATTTT
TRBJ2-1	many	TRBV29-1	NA	CSVVGGGNEQFF	TGCAGCGTTGTAGGGGGGGGCAATGAGCAGTTCTTC
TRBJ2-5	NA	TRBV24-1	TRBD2	CDTSDLGGKGVQETQYF	TGTGACACCAGTGATTTGGGAGGGAAAGGGGTCCAAGAGACCCAGTACTTC
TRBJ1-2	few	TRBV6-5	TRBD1	CASSYSGTGGGYTF	TGTGCCAGCAGTTACTCCGGGACAGGGGGTGGCTACACCTTC
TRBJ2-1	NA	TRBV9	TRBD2	CASSQGLAGGFGEQFF	TGTGCCAGCAGCCAGGGTCTAGCGGGGGGTTTTGGTGAGCAGTTCTTC
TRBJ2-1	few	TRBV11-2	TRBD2	CASSLDRRLAGDHDNEQFF	TGTGCCAGCAGCTTGGACCGGAGACTAGCGGGAGATCATGACAATGAGCAGTTCTTC
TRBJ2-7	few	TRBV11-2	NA	CASSPNAGAPSSYEQYF	TGTGCCAGCAGCCCTAACGCGGGTGCCCCCAGCTCCTACGAGCAGTACTTC
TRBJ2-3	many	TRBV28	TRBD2	CASSVLSGRATDTQYF	TGTGCCAGCAGTGTCCTTAGCGGGAGGGCCACAGATACGCAGTATTTT
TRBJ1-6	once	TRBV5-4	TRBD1	CASSLTDREPLHF	TGTGCCAGCAGCTTAACGGACAGGGAACCCCTCCACTTT
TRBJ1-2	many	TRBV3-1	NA	CASSQRQGYGYTF	TGTGCCAGCAGCCAGCGTCAGGGCTATGGCTACACCTTC
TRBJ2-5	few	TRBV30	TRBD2	CAWSVGAGGSLGTQYF	TGTGCCTGGAGTGTAGGTGCGGGGGGTAGTTTGGGGACCCAGTACTTC
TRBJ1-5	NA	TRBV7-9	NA	CASSREGRGNQPQHF	TGTGCCAGCAGCCGAGAGGGACGGGGAAATCAGCCCCAGCATTTT
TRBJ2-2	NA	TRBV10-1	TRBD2	CASSPAGLNTGELFF	TGCGCCAGCAGTCCAGCGGGGCTGAACACCGGGGAGCTGTTTTTT
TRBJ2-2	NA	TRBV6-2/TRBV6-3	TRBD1	CASSYGGTGGIPNTGELFF	TGTGCCAGCAGTTACGGCGGGACAGGGGGAATACCGAACACCGGGGAGCTGTTTTTT
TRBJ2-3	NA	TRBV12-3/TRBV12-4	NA	CASSSGVGPGNTQYF	TGTGCCAGCAGTTCGGGAGTCGGGCCGGGGAATACGCAGTATTTT
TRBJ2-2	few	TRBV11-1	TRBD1	CASSSRDRGRQRTLIGELFF	TGTGCCAGCAGCTCCCGGGACAGGGGTCGACAGCGGACCCTGATCGGGGAGCTGTTTTTT
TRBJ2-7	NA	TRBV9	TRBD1	CASSVGDRVYEQYF	TGTGCCAGCAGCGTAGGTGACAGGGTTTACGAGCAGTACTTC
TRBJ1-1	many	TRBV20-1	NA	CSARWGSTEAFF	TGCAGTGCTAGATGGGGGAGCACTGAAGCTTTCTTT
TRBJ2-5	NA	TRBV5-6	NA	CASSLSIWYETQYF	TGTGCCAGCAGCCTGAGCATCTGGTACGAGACCCAGTACTTC
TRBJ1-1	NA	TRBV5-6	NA	CASSFLGRKNTEAFF	TGTGCCAGCAGCTTTTTGGGACGTAAGAACACTGAAGCTTTCTTT
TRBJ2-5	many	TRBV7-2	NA	CATSYGDVWAETQYF	TGTGCCACCAGCTACGGGGACGTTTGGGCGGAGACCCAGTACTTC
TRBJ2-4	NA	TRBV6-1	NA	CASRLRTGRDIQYF	TGTGCCAGCAGACTTCGGACAGGGAGGGACATTCAGTACTTC
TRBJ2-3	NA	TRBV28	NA	CASSSPNRRDTQYF	TGTGCCAGCAGTTCTCCTAATCGTAGAGATACGCAGTATTTT
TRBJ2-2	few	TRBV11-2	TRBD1	CASRMLTGRNTGELFF	TGTGCCAGCAGAATGCTGACAGGGAGGAACACCGGGGAGCTGTTTTTT
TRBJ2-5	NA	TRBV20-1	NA	CSARDGNQETQYF	TGCAGTGCTAGAGATGGGAACCAAGAGACCCAGTACTTC
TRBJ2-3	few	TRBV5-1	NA	CASSFEGTDTQYF	TGCGCCAGCAGTTTTGAAGGAACAGATACGCAGTATTTT
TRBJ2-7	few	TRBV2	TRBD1	CAYIDRVSWEQYF	TGTGCCTATATCGACAGGGTATCTTGGGAGCAGTACTTC
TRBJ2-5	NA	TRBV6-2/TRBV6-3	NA	CASSEPNRAVYF	TGTGCCAGCAGCGAACCCAACCGGGCAGTTTACTTC
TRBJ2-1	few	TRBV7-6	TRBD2	CASSPDTIAGNSGWKQFF	TGTGCCAGCAGCCCAGACACCATAGCGGGGAACTCGGGGTGGAAGCAGTTCTTC
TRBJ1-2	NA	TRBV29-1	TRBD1	CSIANSRTGGEGYTF	TGCAGCATCGCGAATTCCAGGACAGGGGGCGAAGGCTACACCTTC
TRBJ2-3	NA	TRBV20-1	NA	CSARDVAANTDTQYF	TGCAGTGCTAGAGACGTAGCGGCTAACACAGATACGCAGTATTTT
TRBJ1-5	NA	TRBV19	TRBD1	CASSYSRGLAGNQPQHF	TGTGCCAGTAGTTACTCCAGGGGGCTGGCGGGCAATCAGCCCCAGCATTTT
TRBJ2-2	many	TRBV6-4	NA	CASSALANTGELFF	TGTGCCAGCAGTGCCCTAGCGAACACCGGGGAGCTGTTTTTT
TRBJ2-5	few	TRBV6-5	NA	CASSYEGLGQETQYF	TGTGCCAGCAGTTACGAAGGGTTAGGGCAAGAGACCCAGTACTTC
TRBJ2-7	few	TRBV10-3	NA	CAISRDFLSSYEQYF	TGTGCCATCAGTCGGGACTTTTTGAGCTCCTACGAGCAGTACTTC
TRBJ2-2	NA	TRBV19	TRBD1	CASSTTGTGGATGELFF	TGTGCCAGTAGTACCACCGGGACAGGGGGCGCCACCGGGGAGCTGTTTTTT
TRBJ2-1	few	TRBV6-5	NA	CASSSTPGYAFF	TGTGCCAGCAGTTCCACTCCGGGGTATGCGTTCTTC
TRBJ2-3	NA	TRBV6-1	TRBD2	CASTRLAGGTDTQYF	TGTGCCAGCACCCGACTAGCGGGGGGAACAGATACGCAGTATTTT
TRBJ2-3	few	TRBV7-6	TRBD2	CASSLGAGTSGFTDTQYF	TGTGCCAGCAGCTTAGGGGCCGGGACTAGCGGGTTCACAGATACGCAGTATTTT
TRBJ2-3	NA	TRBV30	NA	CAWSPIADTQYF	TGTGCCTGGTCGCCGATTGCAGATACGCAGTATTTT